Described below is a single T cell receptor beta chain sequence and its context. This specimen belongs to a study of graft-versus-host responses after intestinal transplantation. Sequenced by immunoSEQ multiplex PCR; TCRdb stores in-frame clones only, minus some. The data show 5,500 to 6,000 clones, with about 75% seen just once and 5.5% to 7% held by the top ten. Intraepithelial and lamina propria lymphocytes were freed from processed graft tissue. Deletions cut 7 bases from V and 3 bases from J, with 13 bases between. The CDR3 is made up of 13 amino acids. Per the germline V gene, CDR1 is SGDLS and CDR2 is YYNGEE.

This specimen consisted of ileum tissue, obtained approximately 220 days after intestinal transplant. This chain connects TRBV9 to TRBJ2-5; D might be TRBD2 (8 bases). The source is a human patient who received an intestinal transplant, so some T cells may come from the graft donor. The CDR3 DNA sequence: TGTGCCAGCTCGGGGGGGACAGAAGAGACCCAGTACTTC. Amino acid sequence: CASSGGTEETQYF.